The 14 T cell receptor beta chains listed next were all sequenced from one sample in a study of spatial heterogeneity in lung cancer. Regarding time point: blood at routine non-recurrence follow-up after resection. MiXCR, run by TCRdb on the 5' RACE reads, gives a single entry per CDR3 protein. The data hold 110,000 or so distinct CDR3 sequences, with 11% observed a single time. The sequencing used PBMCs, collected at follow-up. The origin of the receptors is a female donor with early-stage non-small cell lung cancer.

This clonotype has a handful of counts. V gene TRBV2 combines with J gene TRBJ2-5; no reliable D call. V was shortened by 2 bases and J by 5 bases, with 12 bases between the two germline ends. The germline V gene has CDR1 SNHLY and CDR2 FYNNEI. The CDR3 has 14 residues. CDR3 sequence reads: CASSERATQETQYF. The CDR3 bases are TGTGCCAGCAGTGAACGGGCTACCCAGGAGACCCAGTACTTC.

This chain's CDR3 is CASTRQGGTNEKLFF. The CDR3 nucleotides are TGTGCCAGTACCCGACAGGGTGGAACTAATGAAAAACTGTTTTTT. V is TRBV19 and J is TRBJ1-4; 7 bases align to TRBD1. Losses at the gene ends were 7 bases for V and 1 base for J; bases not matched to a gene: 6. In germline, CDR1 is LNHDA, CDR2 SQIVND (reference sequence). The CDR3 is 15 residues long.

Ten or more counts support this clonotype. This rearrangement joins TRBV12-3 or TRBV12-4 to TRBJ2-1; 12 bases agree with TRBD2. J was trimmed by 8 bases and V by 7 bases; bases with no gene match: 12. This CDR3 has 16 residues. DNA for the CDR3: TGTGCCAGCACCACTCTACTAGCGGGAGGTCTGGATGAGCAGTTCTTC. Protein product: CASTTLLAGGLDEQFF.

This chain joins TRBV9 and TRBJ2-1; the match to TRBD1 covers 7 bases. CDR3 size: 15 residues. J was trimmed by 4 bases and V by 0 bases; bases with no gene match: 4. Germline V gives CDR1 SGDLS, CDR2 YYNGEE. In DNA, the CDR3 is TGTGCCAGCAGCGTAGTAGGGGGCGAATACAATGAGCAGTTCTTC. Translating it yields CASSVVGGEYNEQFF.

The chain recombines TRBV16 with TRBJ1-2; tentatively, D is TRBD1 (6 bases). Germline values: CDR1 KGHSY, CDR2 FQNENV. This CDR3 has 16 residues. Deletions cut 4 bases from V and 6 bases from J, with 21 bases between. In nucleotides, the CDR3 is TGTGCCAGCAGCCCTAGCCTCGACAGGTCCGAGCATGGCTACACCTTC. Its translation is CASSPSLDRSEHGYTF.

The CDR3 nucleotides read TGTGCCAGCAGTGAGGTACAGCTTCAGCCCCAGCATTTT. It encodes CASSEVQLQPQHF. The rearrangement links TRBV2 to TRBJ1-5, with D hard to call. V lost 3 bases, J lost 6 bases, and 9 bases lay in between. The CDR3 contains 13 residues. Germline CDR1 SNHLY, CDR2 FYNNEI.

The sample holds many counts of this clonotype. V gene TRBV4-2 combines with J gene TRBJ2-5; 7 bases fit TRBD2. Germline V gene lookup returns CDR1 LGHNA and CDR2 YNFKEQ. The CDR3 sequence is 16 residues long. V gave up 4 bases and J gave up 4 bases; unmatched junction bases: 12. The CDR3 loop is CASSPKSTGGRETQYF. The CDR3 nucleotides read TGTGCCAGCAGCCCAAAGAGTACGGGAGGTAGAGAGACCCAGTACTTC.

A few counts support this clonotype. The V gene is TRBV28, the J gene TRBJ1-5, with 7 bases fitting TRBD1. V lost 3 bases to trimming and J lost 4 bases; unmatched junction nucleotides: 12. Germline lookup yields CDR1 MDHEN and CDR2 SYDVKM. The CDR3 has 17 amino acids. CDR3 amino acids: CASSFSGTARRNQPQHF. Here the CDR3 DNA reads TGTGCCAGCAGTTTCTCGGGGACAGCCAGGCGGAATCAGCCCCAGCATTTT.

The chain joins TRBV20-1 to TRBJ2-1; 7 bases agree with TRBD2. Germline V gene data show CDR1 as DFQATT and CDR2 as SNEGSKA (reference sequence). The CDR3 runs 15 residues. J lost 5 bases, V lost 3 bases, and 10 bases had no gene match. CDR3 residues: CSASSPGRGDNEQFF. CDR3 nucleotide sequence: TGCAGTGCTAGTAGCCCTGGGAGGGGCGACAATGAGCAGTTCTTC.

The chain uses TRBV9 and TRBJ2-3, with D unclear. Germline V gives CDR1 SGDLS, CDR2 YYNGEE. The CDR3 has 14 amino acids. Between the trimmed V and J ends, which lost 2 bases and 6 bases, there was a span of 13 bases. The CDR3 region is CASSVGISTDTQYF. The CDR3 nucleotides read TGTGCCAGCAGCGTTGGGATTTCGACGGATACGCAGTATTTT.

This clonotype was detected a few times. The gene calls are TRBV19 and TRBJ1-2, with a possible D match to TRBD1 (6 bases). Trimming stripped 8 bases from V and 4 bases from J, with 8 bases between. Germline V CDR1 and CDR2: LNHDA, SQIVND (reference sequence). This CDR3 contains 11 residues. CDR3 sequence (DNA): TGTGCCAGTGGGACACCCTATGGCTACACCTTC. The encoded protein is CASGTPYGYTF. Using reference TRBV19 and TRBJ1-2 for the parts outside the CDR3, the full variable domain is DGGITQSPKYLFRKEGQNVTLSCEQNLNHDAMYWYRQDPGQGLRLIYYSQIVNDFQKGDIAEGYSVSREKKESFPLTVTSAQKNPTAFYLCASGTPYGYTFGSGTRLTVV.

This clonotype was seen repeatedly, ten times or more. The J gene is TRBJ1-2, the V gene TRBV7-9; TRBD1 aligns across 11 bases. The CDR3 loop spans 15 amino acids. V lost 5 bases and J lost 8; bases outside the gene matches: 10. Germline CDR1 and CDR2: SEHNR and FQNEAQ (reference sequence). The CDR3 DNA sequence: TGTGCCAGCAGCCGATCCCGGGACAGGGGGAGCGGCTACACCTTC. It encodes CASSRSRDRGSGYTF.

Ten or more counts support this clonotype. V usage is TRBV14 and J usage is TRBJ2-3; 7 bases agree with TRBD1. Germline V CDR1 and CDR2: SGHDN, FVKESK. Trimming at V came to 1 base and at J to 2 bases, leaving 3 bases not matched to a gene. The CDR3 length is 15 residues. The CDR3 protein is CASSQGGQVTDTQYF. CDR3 coding DNA: TGTGCCAGCAGCCAAGGTGGACAGGTCACAGATACGCAGTATTTT.

This clonotype was seen many times. This chain uses TRBV6-5 with TRBJ2-1, with D unclear. Germline values: CDR1 MNHEY, CDR2 SVGAGI. Trimming cost V 4 bases and J 6 bases, with 4 bases left between them. The CDR3 loop spans 11 amino acids. The CDR3: CASSFSNEQFF. The CDR3 nucleotides read TGTGCCAGCAGTTTCTCCAATGAGCAGTTCTTC.